The entry below describes one T cell receptor beta chain. The antigen is undetermined. CDR1 is MNHEY and CDR2 is SMNVEV in the germline V gene (reference sequence). V was clipped by 8 bases and J by 5 bases, with 14 bases between them. The CDR3 contains 13 residues. TCRdb re-derived calls from the reads in MiXCR, one entry per CDR3 protein. The sample records roughly 500,000 distinct CDR3 sequences, 16% being singletons. The data were taken from a study of T cell repertoires in cytomegalovirus infection. About the study: Public signatures in TCR beta pointed to CMV infection and matching HLA type. Regarding the study as a whole: People with CMV and the relevant HLA were identified by cumulative public TCR beta family frequency. Clonotypes of TCR beta that were HLA-C-restricted and CMV-specific dominated the ex vivo response.

The specimen sequenced was CD8+ T cells from PBMCs. The chain couples TRBV27 to TRBJ2-3, with a tentative D call TRBD2 (5 bases). The TCR comes from a human donor in good health (CMV status not recorded). Some clones in this sample may be carry-over from other donors' samples. In DNA form, the CDR3 reads TGTGCCAGCGGAGGCGTGGCGGGAGATACGCAGTATTTT. As protein: CASGGVAGDTQYF.